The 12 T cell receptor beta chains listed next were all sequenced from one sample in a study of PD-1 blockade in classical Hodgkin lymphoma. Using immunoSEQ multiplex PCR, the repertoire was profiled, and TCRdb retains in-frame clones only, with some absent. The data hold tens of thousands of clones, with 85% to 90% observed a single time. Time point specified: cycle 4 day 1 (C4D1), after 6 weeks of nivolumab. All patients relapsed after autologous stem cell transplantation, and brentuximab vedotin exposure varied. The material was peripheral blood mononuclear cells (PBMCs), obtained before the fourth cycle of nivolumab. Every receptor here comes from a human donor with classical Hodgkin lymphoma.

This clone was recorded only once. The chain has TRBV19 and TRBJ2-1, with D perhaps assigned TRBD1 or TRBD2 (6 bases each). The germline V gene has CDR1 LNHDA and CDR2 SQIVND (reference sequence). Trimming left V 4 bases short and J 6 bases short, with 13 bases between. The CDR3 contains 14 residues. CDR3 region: CASSRDKGLNEQFF. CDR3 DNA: TGTGCCAGTAGTAGGGACAAGGGACTCAATGAGCAGTTCTTC.

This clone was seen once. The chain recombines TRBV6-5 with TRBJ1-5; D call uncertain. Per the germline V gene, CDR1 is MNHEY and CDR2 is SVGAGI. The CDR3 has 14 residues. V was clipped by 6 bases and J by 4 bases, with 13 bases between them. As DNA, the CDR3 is TGTGCCAGCAGCCATATCAGAACTAATCAGCCCCAGCATTTT. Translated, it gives CASSHIRTNQPQHF.

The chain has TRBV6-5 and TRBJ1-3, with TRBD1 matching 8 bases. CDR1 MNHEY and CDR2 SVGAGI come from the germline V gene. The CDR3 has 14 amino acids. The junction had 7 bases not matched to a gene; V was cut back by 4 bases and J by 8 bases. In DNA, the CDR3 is TGTGCCAGCAGTTTAGGACAGGGTAGTTACACCATATATTTT. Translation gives CASSLGQGSYTIYF.

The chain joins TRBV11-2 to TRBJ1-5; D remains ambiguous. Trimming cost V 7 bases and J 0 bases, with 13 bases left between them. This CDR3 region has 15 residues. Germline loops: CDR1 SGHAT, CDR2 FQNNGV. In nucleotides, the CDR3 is TGTGCCAGCACCCAAACTAGATATAGCAATCAGCCCCAGCATTTT. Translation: CASTQTRYSNQPQHF. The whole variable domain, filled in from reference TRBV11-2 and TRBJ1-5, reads EAGVAQSPRYKIIEKRQSVAFWCNPISGHATLYWYQQILGQGPKLLIQFQNNGVVDDSQLPKDRFSAERLKGVDSTLKIQPAKLEDSAVYLCASTQTRYSNQPQHFGDGTRLSIL.

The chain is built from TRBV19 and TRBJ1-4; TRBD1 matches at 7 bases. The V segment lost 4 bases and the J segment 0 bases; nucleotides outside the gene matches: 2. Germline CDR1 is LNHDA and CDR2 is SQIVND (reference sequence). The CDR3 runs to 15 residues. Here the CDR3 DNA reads TGTGCCAGTAGTACGGGACAGACAACTAATGAAAAACTGTTTTTT. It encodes CASSTGQTTNEKLFF.

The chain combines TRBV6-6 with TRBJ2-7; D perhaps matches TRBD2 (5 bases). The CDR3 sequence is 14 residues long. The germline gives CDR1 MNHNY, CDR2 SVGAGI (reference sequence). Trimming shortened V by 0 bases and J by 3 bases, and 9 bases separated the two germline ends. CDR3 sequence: CASSYSASSYEQYF. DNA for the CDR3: TGTGCCAGCAGTTACTCGGCTAGCAGCTACGAGCAGTACTTC.

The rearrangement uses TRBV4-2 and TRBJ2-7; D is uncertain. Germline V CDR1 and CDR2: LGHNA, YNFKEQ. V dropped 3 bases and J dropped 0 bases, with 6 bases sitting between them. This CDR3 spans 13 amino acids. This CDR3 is CASSHSDSYEQYF. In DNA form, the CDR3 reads TGTGCCAGCAGCCACAGCGACTCCTACGAGCAGTACTTC.

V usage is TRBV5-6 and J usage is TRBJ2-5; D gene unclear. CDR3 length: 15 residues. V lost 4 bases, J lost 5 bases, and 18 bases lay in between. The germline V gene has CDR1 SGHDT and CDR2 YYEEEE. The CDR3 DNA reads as TGTGCCAGCAGCCTGGCTAGTTGGGGTTTGGAGACCCAGTACTTC. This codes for CASSLASWGLETQYF.

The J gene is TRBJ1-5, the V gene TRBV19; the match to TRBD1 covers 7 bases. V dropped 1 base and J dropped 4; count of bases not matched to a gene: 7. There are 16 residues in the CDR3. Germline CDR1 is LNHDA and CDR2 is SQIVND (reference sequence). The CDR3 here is CASSIARDSRNQPQHF. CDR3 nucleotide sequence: TGTGCCAGTAGTATAGCGCGGGACAGTAGGAATCAGCCCCAGCATTTT.

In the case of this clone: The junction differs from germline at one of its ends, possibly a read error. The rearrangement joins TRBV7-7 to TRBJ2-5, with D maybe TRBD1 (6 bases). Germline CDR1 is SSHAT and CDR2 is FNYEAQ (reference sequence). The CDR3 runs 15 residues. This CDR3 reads CASSLEPQGSETQYF. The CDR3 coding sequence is TGTGCTAGCAGCTTAGAGCCCCAGGGGAGTGAGACCCAGTACTTC.

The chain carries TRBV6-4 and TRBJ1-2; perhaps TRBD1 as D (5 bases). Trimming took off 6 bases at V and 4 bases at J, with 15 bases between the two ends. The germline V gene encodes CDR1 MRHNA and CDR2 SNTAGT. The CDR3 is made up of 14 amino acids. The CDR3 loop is CASSRGASGYGYTF. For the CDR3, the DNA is TGTGCCAGCAGCAGAGGGGCCTCTGGCTATGGCTACACCTTC.

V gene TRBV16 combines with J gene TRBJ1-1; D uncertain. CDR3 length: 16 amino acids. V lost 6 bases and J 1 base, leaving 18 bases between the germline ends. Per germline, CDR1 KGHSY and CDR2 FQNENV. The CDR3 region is CASSPINGFQNTEAFF. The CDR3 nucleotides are TGTGCCAGCAGTCCAATCAACGGCTTTCAGAACACTGAAGCTTTCTTT.